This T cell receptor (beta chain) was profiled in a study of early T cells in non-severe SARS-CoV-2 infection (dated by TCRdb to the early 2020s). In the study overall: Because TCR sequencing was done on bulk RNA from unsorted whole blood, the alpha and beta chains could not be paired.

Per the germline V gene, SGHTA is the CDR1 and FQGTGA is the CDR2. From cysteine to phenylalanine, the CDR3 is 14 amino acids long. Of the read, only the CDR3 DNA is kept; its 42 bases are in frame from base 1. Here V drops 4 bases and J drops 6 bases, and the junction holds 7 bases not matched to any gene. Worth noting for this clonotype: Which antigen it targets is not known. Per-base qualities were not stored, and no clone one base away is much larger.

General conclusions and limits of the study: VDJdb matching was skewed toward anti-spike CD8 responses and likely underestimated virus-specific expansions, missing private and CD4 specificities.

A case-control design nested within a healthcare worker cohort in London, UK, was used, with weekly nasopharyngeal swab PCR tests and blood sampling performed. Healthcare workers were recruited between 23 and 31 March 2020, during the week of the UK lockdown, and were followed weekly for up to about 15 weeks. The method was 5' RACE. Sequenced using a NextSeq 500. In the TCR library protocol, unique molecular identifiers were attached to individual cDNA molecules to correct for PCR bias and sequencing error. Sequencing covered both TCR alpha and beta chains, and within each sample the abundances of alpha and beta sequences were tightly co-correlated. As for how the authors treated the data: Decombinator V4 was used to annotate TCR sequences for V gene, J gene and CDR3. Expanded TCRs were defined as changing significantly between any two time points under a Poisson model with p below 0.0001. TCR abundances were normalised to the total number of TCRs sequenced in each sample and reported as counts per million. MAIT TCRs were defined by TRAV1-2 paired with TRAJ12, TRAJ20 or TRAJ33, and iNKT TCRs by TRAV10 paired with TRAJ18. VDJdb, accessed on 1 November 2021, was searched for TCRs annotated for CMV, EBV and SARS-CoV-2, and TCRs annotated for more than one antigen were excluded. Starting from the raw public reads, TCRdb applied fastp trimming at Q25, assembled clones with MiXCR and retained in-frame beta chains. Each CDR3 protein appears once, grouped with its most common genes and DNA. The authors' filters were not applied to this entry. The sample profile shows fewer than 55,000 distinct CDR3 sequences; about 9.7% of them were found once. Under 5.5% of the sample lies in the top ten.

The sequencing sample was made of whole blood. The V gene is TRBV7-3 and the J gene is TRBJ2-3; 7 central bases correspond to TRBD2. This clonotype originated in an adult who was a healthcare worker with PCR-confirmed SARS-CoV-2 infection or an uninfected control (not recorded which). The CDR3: CASSSGLVGDTQYF. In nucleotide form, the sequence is TGTGCCAGCAGCTCTGGACTAGTTGGGGATACGCAGTATTTT.